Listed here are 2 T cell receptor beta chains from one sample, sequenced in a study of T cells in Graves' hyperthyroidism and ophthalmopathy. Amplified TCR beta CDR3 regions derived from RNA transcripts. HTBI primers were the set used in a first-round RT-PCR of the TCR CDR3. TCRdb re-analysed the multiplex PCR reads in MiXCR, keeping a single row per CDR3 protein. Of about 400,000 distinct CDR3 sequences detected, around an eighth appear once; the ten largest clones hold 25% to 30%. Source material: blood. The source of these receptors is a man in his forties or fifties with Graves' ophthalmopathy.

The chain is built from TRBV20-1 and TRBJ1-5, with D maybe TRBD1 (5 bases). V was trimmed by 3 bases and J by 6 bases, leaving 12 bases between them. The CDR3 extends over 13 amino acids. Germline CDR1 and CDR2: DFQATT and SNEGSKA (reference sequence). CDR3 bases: TGCAGTGCTAGTTCGGAGGGGCTTCAGCCCCAGCATTTT. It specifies CSASSEGLQPQHF.

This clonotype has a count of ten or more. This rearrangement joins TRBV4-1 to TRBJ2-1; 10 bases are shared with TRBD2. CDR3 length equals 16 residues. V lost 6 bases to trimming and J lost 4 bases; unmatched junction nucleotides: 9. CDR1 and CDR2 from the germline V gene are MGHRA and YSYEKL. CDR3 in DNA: TGCGCCAGCAGACACCATGCTAGCGGGAGTTACAATGAGCAGTTCTTC. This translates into CASRHHASGSYNEQFF.